These 23 T cell receptor beta chains share one sample of origin, sequenced in a study of cytomegalovirus exposure and HLA in healthy donors. The PCR contained 60 Vbeta and 13 Jbeta primers. Profiling relied on immunoSEQ multiplex PCR, and the TCRdb table lists in-frame clones only, not all of them. This table lists 100,000 to 150,000 clones. What was sequenced was PBMCs. The receptors come from a man aged 18 to 30 in good health and CMV-seronegative.

The V gene is TRBV30, the J gene TRBJ2-7; the D gene is possibly TRBD2 (5 bases). The CDR3 is 16 residues long. V was shortened by 0 bases and J by 2 bases, with 17 bases between the two germline ends. In germline, CDR1 is GTSNPN, CDR2 SVGIG (reference sequence). The CDR3 nucleotides read TGTGCCTGGAGTGTAGTGTCGGGGTCTAGCCCCTACGAGCAGTACTTC. Protein sequence: CAWSVVSGSSPYEQYF.

The V gene is TRBV5-4, the J gene TRBJ2-2; 8 positions match TRBD1. The CDR3 totals 15 residues. V lost 3 bases and J lost 4; bases outside the gene matches: 5. CDR1 and CDR2 from the germline V gene are SGHNT and YYREEE (reference sequence). CDR3 sequence (DNA): TGTGCCAGCAGCTACGGGACAGGCGTCACCGGGGAGCTGTTTTTT. Translating it yields CASSYGTGVTGELFF.

J is TRBJ1-5 and V is TRBV28, with 7 positions matching TRBD1. V lost 3 bases to trimming and J lost 7 bases; unmatched junction nucleotides: 6. Germline V gene lookup returns CDR1 MDHEN and CDR2 SYDVKM. The CDR3 totals 14 residues. DNA for the CDR3: TGTGCCAGCAGTTTTCCGACAGGGCCACAGCCCCAGCATTTT. As protein: CASSFPTGPQPQHF.

The chain employs TRBV29-1 and TRBJ2-7; possible D gene TRBD2, 5 bases. The CDR3 sequence is 13 residues long. CDR1 is SQVTM, CDR2 ANQGSEA, per germline. V was trimmed by 6 bases and J by 0 bases, leaving 12 bases between them. The CDR3 loop reads CSVVSTSSYEQYF. In DNA, the CDR3 is TGCAGCGTGGTAAGCACTAGCTCCTACGAGCAGTACTTC.

This chain links TRBV7-2 with TRBJ1-2, with 9 nucleotides matching TRBD1. This CDR3 comprises 15 residues. Germline V gives CDR1 SGHTA, CDR2 FQGNSA. V gave up 5 bases and J gave up 6 bases; unmatched junction bases: 10. The CDR3 DNA reads as TGTGCCAGCAGCGTGGACAGGGGAAGTGTAGATGGCTACACCTTC. Translated: CASSVDRGSVDGYTF. The full variable domain, its missing parts supplied by reference TRBV7-2 and TRBJ1-2, is GAGVSQSPSNKVTEKGKDVELRCDPISGHTALYWYRQSLGQGLEFLIYFQGNSAPDKSGLPSDRFSAERTGGSVSTLTIQRTQQEDSAVYLCASSVDRGSVDGYTFGSGTRLTVV.

CDR3 sequence (DNA): TGTGCCAGCAGCTCCTTCAGGGGTGATTCAGGCTATGGCTACACCTTC. Its translation is CASSSFRGDSGYGYTF. This sequence joins TRBV7-9 and TRBJ1-2; D perhaps matches TRBD1 (6 bases). The CDR3 runs to 16 residues. The germline V gene encodes CDR1 SEHNR and CDR2 FQNEAQ (reference sequence). Trimming removed 4 bases from V and 4 bases from J, with 19 bases in between. Full variable domain (missing parts from reference TRBV7-9 and TRBJ1-2): DTGVSQNPRHKITKRGQNVTFRCDPISEHNRLYWYRQTLGQGPEFLTYFQNEAQLEKSRLLSDRFSAERPKGSFSTLEIQRTEQGDSAMYLCASSSFRGDSGYGYTFGSGTRLTVV.

This chain joins TRBV5-1 and TRBJ1-1; D might be TRBD1 (6 bases). The CDR3 spans 16 residues. Trimming shortened V by 2 bases and J by 0 bases, and 14 bases separated the two germline ends. Looked up from germline, CDR1 is SGHRS and CDR2 is YFSETQ. The CDR3 reads CASSFPPGQLNTEAFF. DNA for the CDR3: TGCGCCAGCAGCTTCCCCCCTGGACAGTTGAACACTGAAGCTTTCTTT. Complete variable domain (other parts from reference TRBV5-1 and TRBJ1-1): KAGVTQTPRYLIKTRGQQVTLSCSPISGHRSVSWYQQTPGQGLQFLFEYFSETQRNKGNFPGRFSGRQFSNSRSEMNVSTLELGDSALYLCASSFPPGQLNTEAFFGQGTRLTVV.

V gene TRBV29-1 combines with J gene TRBJ2-5; 9 bases fit TRBD2. The DNA end favors TRBJ2-7, so the J call may be wrong. This CDR3 has 13 residues. The germline V gene encodes CDR1 SQVTM and CDR2 ANQGSEA. CDR3 amino acids: CSVEGSGGYEQYF. The DNA of the CDR3 is TGCAGCGTTGAAGGTAGCGGGGGCTACGAGCAGTACTTC.

Points on this clone: The sample holds other DNA sequences that translate to the same CDR3. The V call is TRBV18, the J call TRBJ2-3; 11 bases are shared with TRBD1. The CDR3 sequence is 15 residues long. With V trimmed by 1 base and J by 4 bases, 1 base remained unmatched. CDR1 KGHSH and CDR2 LQKENI come from the germline V gene. CDR3 in DNA: TGTGCCAGCTCACCACAGGGACAGGGGGCAGATACGCAGTATTTT. Amino acid sequence: CASSPQGQGADTQYF.

The CDR3 here is CASSDTLEVGEQYF. CDR3 coding DNA: TGTGCCAGCAGTGATACCCTCGAGGTCGGGGAGCAGTACTTC. This chain uses TRBV6-1 with TRBJ2-7, with D unresolved. Deletions cut 3 bases from V and 7 bases from J, with 16 bases between. CDR3 length: 14 amino acids. Germline V gene sequence: CDR1 MNHNS, CDR2 SASEGT.

The CDR3 loop is CASSPRTANYGYTF. As DNA, the CDR3 is TGTGCCAGCAGCCCCAGGACAGCTAACTATGGCTACACCTTC. This rearrangement joins TRBV28 to TRBJ1-2, with a weak D call TRBD1 (6 bases). This CDR3 has 14 residues. Per germline, CDR1 MDHEN and CDR2 SYDVKM. Deletions cut 6 bases from V and 0 bases from J, with 11 bases between.

The CDR3 DNA reads TGTGCCAGCAGCCAAGACCCGTACGGCCCGGGACAAGAAGCTTTCTTT. Translating it yields CASSQDPYGPGQEAFF. This chain uses TRBV4-2 with TRBJ1-1, with D possibly TRBD1 on 6 matching bases. Germline CDR1 is LGHNA and CDR2 is YNFKEQ. Trimming shortened V by 0 bases and J by 8 bases, and 19 bases separated the two germline ends. The CDR3 sequence is 16 residues long.

Turning to this clone: At one end the junction does not follow the germline gene, possibly because of a read error. The sample contains more than one DNA sequence encoding this CDR3. DNA of the CDR3: TGTGCAAGCAGTTCGGGGGCTTTCTTT. Residues: CASSSGAFF. The chain recombines TRBV27 with TRBJ1-1; D remains ambiguous. In germline, CDR1 is MNHEY, CDR2 SMNVEV (reference sequence). The CDR3 contains 9 residues.

V gene TRBV5-5 combines with J gene TRBJ2-2; unclear D gene. Per the germline V gene, CDR1 is SGHKS and CDR2 is YYEKEE (reference sequence). The CDR3 is 15 residues long. Trimming shortened V by 7 bases and J by 1 base, and 14 bases separated the two germline ends. CDR3 residues: CASVLIPGNTGELFF. The CDR3 DNA reads as TGTGCCAGCGTGCTGATACCCGGGAACACCGGGGAGCTGTTTTTT.

The V gene is TRBV4-2, the J gene TRBJ1-5; tentative D call: TRBD1 (6 bases). CDR3 length equals 15 residues. Germline CDR1 and CDR2: LGHNA and YNFKEQ. V lost 4 bases, J lost 4 bases, and 14 bases lay in between. CDR3 nucleotide sequence: TGTGCCAGCAGCCCGCGACAGGAGAAAAATCAGCCCCAGCATTTT. It yields the protein CASSPRQEKNQPQHF.

This chain joins TRBV2 and TRBJ2-7; maybe TRBD1 (5 bases). Germline V gene data show CDR1 as SNHLY and CDR2 as FYNNEI. Trimming took off 7 bases at V and 3 bases at J, with 13 bases between the two ends. The CDR3 has 13 residues. The CDR3 region has the DNA TGTGCCAGCAACCCGCACGGACACTACGAGCAGTACTTC. Translating gives CASNPHGHYEQYF.

CDR3 amino acids: CASSERSVNTEAFF. CDR3 bases: TGTGCCAGCTCCGAGAGGTCAGTTAACACTGAAGCTTTCTTT. J is TRBJ1-1 and V is TRBV7-9, with D unresolved. CDR1 is SEHNR and CDR2 is FQNEAQ in the germline V gene (reference sequence). V was pared by 8 bases and J by 2 bases, with 15 bases between. The CDR3 spans 14 residues.

The J gene is TRBJ2-7, the V gene TRBV4-2; D is perhaps TRBD1 (5 bases). The V gene lost 1 base and the J gene lost 4 bases, with 20 bases spanning the gap. CDR3 length: 17 amino acids. Germline loops: CDR1 LGHNA, CDR2 YNFKEQ. This chain's CDR3 is CASSQGALGQGSYEQYF. In DNA form, the CDR3 reads TGTGCCAGCAGCCAAGGGGCGTTGGGGCAAGGCTCTTACGAGCAGTACTTC.

The rearrangement uses TRBV28 and TRBJ1-2; D gene ambiguous. The V end lost 3 bases, the J end lost 7 bases, and 15 bases lay between the germline ends. The CDR3 extends over 14 amino acids. CDR1 and CDR2 from the germline V gene are MDHEN and SYDVKM. For the CDR3, the DNA is TGTGCCAGCAGTTTGGCGTTTGAGGGTGCTGGCTACACCTTC. Its translation: CASSLAFEGAGYTF.

The CDR3 DNA reads as TGCAGCGTGGACAGGGAAGGGGGCACTGAAGCTTTCTTT. Translated: CSVDREGGTEAFF. V and J are TRBV29-1 and TRBJ1-1; 8 bases fit TRBD1. This CDR3 region has 13 residues. Germline-derived CDR1 and CDR2 are SQVTM and ANQGSEA. The V segment lost 6 bases and the J segment 4 bases; nucleotides outside the gene matches: 7.

The chain joins TRBV7-2 to TRBJ2-7; 9 bases match TRBD1. Germline V gives CDR1 SGHTA, CDR2 FQGNSA. Trimming took 3 bases from V and 5 from J; bases not matched to a gene: 5. The CDR3 is 14 amino acids. CDR3 DNA sequence: TGTGCCAGCAGCTTGAGGGACAGGGTCCACGAGCAGTACTTC. It codes for CASSLRDRVHEQYF. Full variable domain (rest looked up from reference TRBV7-2 and TRBJ2-7): GAGVSQSPSNKVTEKGKDVELRCDPISGHTALYWYRQSLGQGLEFLIYFQGNSAPDKSGLPSDRFSAERTGGSVSTLTIQRTQQEDSAVYLCASSLRDRVHEQYFGPGTRLTVT.

The chain uses TRBV11-2 and TRBJ2-7, with a tentative D call TRBD2 (7 bases). The CDR3 runs 15 residues. Germline assignment: CDR1 SGHAT and CDR2 FQNNGV. V was cut by 0 bases and J by 5 bases, with 14 bases left in between. The CDR3 nucleotides are TGTGCCAGCAGCTTAGAGCGGGGGCTTAACGACGAGCAGTACTTC. It encodes CASSLERGLNDEQYF.

This chain joins TRBV7-8 and TRBJ2-7; D possibly corresponds to TRBD2 (5 bases). The CDR3 totals 16 residues. The V end lost 4 bases, the J end lost 0 bases, and 16 bases lay between the germline ends. Germline loops: CDR1 SGHVS, CDR2 FQNEAQ. CDR3 amino acids: CASSSREMGSSYEQYF. In DNA form, the CDR3 reads TGTGCCAGCAGCTCTCGGGAAATGGGGAGCTCCTACGAGCAGTACTTC. The full variable domain, its missing parts supplied by reference TRBV7-8 and TRBJ2-7, is GAGVSQSPRYKVAKRGQDVALRCDPISGHVSLFWYQQALGQGPEFLTYFQNEAQLDKSGLPSDRFFAERPEGSVSTLKIQRTQQEDSAVYLCASSSREMGSSYEQYFGPGTRLTVT.